This T cell receptor beta chain was sequenced in a study of T cells in Graves' hyperthyroidism and ophthalmopathy. Ophthalmopathy cases scored 3 or more on the Clinical Activity Score and 4 or more on NOSPECS grade, with duration below 3 months. The V end was cut by 0 bases, the J end by 0 bases, with 12 bases between. This CDR3 has 17 amino acids. From germline, CDR1 is LGHDT and CDR2 YNNKEL (reference sequence). Authors of the study amplified TCR beta CDR3 regions from RNA transcripts. TCR CDR3 regions were first amplified by RT-PCR with HTBI primers. TCRdb re-derived calls from the multiplex PCR reads in MiXCR, one entry per CDR3 protein. This sample has some 650,000 distinct CDR3 sequences, with 16% found just once. In its sample, this clonotype was seen many times.

The sequenced material came from blood. J is TRBJ1-3 and V is TRBV3-1; unclear D gene. The TCR comes from a woman aged 40 to 55 with Graves' ophthalmopathy. The DNA for the CDR3 is TGTGCCAGCAGCCAAGATCTCCAGATCCGCTCTGGAAACACCATATATTTT. Translated: CASSQDLQIRSGNTIYF.